Following are 30 T cell receptor beta chains from one sample sequenced in a study of blood T cell repertoires in COVID-19. Clones were sequenced by immunoSEQ multiplex PCR, and TCRdb holds only the in-frame ones, with some missing. The sample lists roughly 100,000 clones, about 80% seen once, with roughly a tenth in the top ten. The sequencing sample was made of peripheral blood. These receptors all stem from a man between 65 and 80 years old with acute or convalescent COVID-19.

The gene calls are TRBV6-6 and TRBJ1-1; 7 positions agree with TRBD1. V gave up 4 bases and J gave up 2 bases; unmatched junction bases: 7. The CDR3 consists of 15 residues. Germline V lookup: CDR1 MNHNY, CDR2 SVGAGI (reference sequence). CDR3 coding DNA: TGTGCCAGCAGTTCCCTCGGACAGGTTAACACTGAAGCTTTCTTT. Residues: CASSSLGQVNTEAFF.

The CDR3 DNA reads TGTGCCAGCAGCCAGTGGGAGGGACAAGAGACCCAGTACTTC. Translated: CASSQWEGQETQYF. J is TRBJ2-5 and V is TRBV7-3; 7 bases match TRBD2. This CDR3 region has 14 residues. The V and J ends lost 5 bases and 2 bases, in that order; junction bases with no gene match: 5. The germline V gene has CDR1 SGHTA and CDR2 FQGTGA. The full variable domain, with the rest looked up from reference TRBV7-3 and TRBJ2-5, is GAGVSQTPSNKVTEKGKYVELRCDPISGHTALYWYRQSLGQGPEFLIYFQGTGAADDSGLPNDRFFAVRPEGSVSTLKIQRTERGDSAVYLCASSQWEGQETQYFGPGTRLLVL.

The V gene is TRBV7-2, the J gene TRBJ2-1; 11 nucleotides align to TRBD1. The CDR3 contains 16 residues. Germline lookup yields CDR1 SGHTA and CDR2 FQGNSA. Losses at the gene ends were 5 bases for V and 5 bases for J; bases not matched to a gene: 8. In nucleotides, the CDR3 is TGTGCCAGCAGCCATGACGGGACAGGGGGAAACAATGAGCAGTTCTTC. Translation: CASSHDGTGGNNEQFF.

With regard to this clone: One junction end disagrees with the germline gene, perhaps due to a read error. The chain combines TRBV3-1 (or the pseudogene TRBV3-2) with TRBJ2-7; the D is unclear. This CDR3 spans 8 amino acids. Germline V CDR1 and CDR2: LGHDT, YNNKEL (reference sequence). DNA for the CDR3: TGTGCCAGCAGCCGGCCACACTTC. This gives the protein CASSRPHF.

This clone has a single count. The rearrangement uses TRBV7-9 and TRBJ2-3; TRBD2 agrees at 12 bases. There are 16 residues in the CDR3. V was pared by 5 bases and J by 3 bases, with 6 bases of the junction left unmatched. Germline values: CDR1 SEHNR, CDR2 FQNEAQ (reference sequence). The CDR3 bases are TGTGCCAGCAGCCTTCGACTAGCGGGGGATACAGATACGCAGTATTTT. As protein: CASSLRLAGDTDTQYF.

The J gene is TRBJ1-4, the V gene TRBV5-4; TRBD1 agrees at 8 bases. CDR3 length equals 15 residues. Germline V gene sequence: CDR1 SGHNT, CDR2 YYREEE (reference sequence). V gave up 4 bases and J gave up 3 bases; unmatched junction bases: 5. CDR3 loop: CASSAGQGPNEKLFF. The CDR3 DNA follows: TGTGCCAGCAGCGCTGGACAGGGTCCTAATGAAAAACTGTTTTTT.

This clone was observed a single time. The V gene is TRBV6-2 or TRBV6-3, the J gene TRBJ2-3, with TRBD2 matching over 10 bases. CDR1 is MNHEY, CDR2 SVGEGT, per germline. The CDR3 extends over 16 amino acids. Trimming at V came to 2 bases and at J to 1 base, leaving 3 bases not matched to a gene. CDR3 nucleotide sequence: TGTGCCAGCAGTTACGGAACTAGCGGGGGCACAGATACGCAGTATTTT. Its protein product is CASSYGTSGGTDTQYF.

The chain combines TRBV14 with TRBJ2-5; D is perhaps TRBD2 (6 bases). V was trimmed by 2 bases and J by 6 bases, leaving 16 bases between them. The CDR3 sequence is 15 residues long. The germline V gene encodes CDR1 SGHDN and CDR2 FVKESK. The CDR3 DNA is TGTGCCAGCAGCCAACGTAACTCGGGGGAACAGACCCAGTACTTC. It specifies CASSQRNSGEQTQYF.

V gene TRBV29-1 combines with J gene TRBJ2-1; TRBD2 aligns across 8 bases. The germline gives CDR1 SQVTM, CDR2 ANQGSEA. V was clipped by 6 bases and J by 4 bases; unmatched bases: 8. This CDR3 has 14 amino acids. CDR3 sequence: CSVRSSGVYNEQFF. The CDR3 DNA reads as TGCAGCGTACGAAGTAGCGGGGTATACAATGAGCAGTTCTTC.

V gene TRBV7-2 combines with J gene TRBJ2-1, with 9 nucleotides matching TRBD1. Per germline, CDR1 SGHTA and CDR2 FQGNSA. V lost 7 bases and J lost 12; bases outside the gene matches: 10. The CDR3 covers 13 residues. As DNA, the CDR3 is TGTGCCAGCACGGGACAGGGTTTTTCTCGGCAGTTCTTC. Protein: CASTGQGFSRQFF.

The chain has TRBV7-2 and TRBJ2-1; maybe TRBD1 (6 bases). Trimming took 0 bases from V and 10 from J, leaving 16 bases between them. Germline CDR1 SGHTA, CDR2 FQGNSA. This CDR3 spans 15 amino acids. CDR3 sequence: CASSLAASGGGEQFF. In DNA form, the CDR3 reads TGTGCCAGCAGCTTAGCTGCCTCTGGGGGCGGGGAGCAGTTCTTC.

V and J are TRBV28 and TRBJ1-3; 7 bases agree with TRBD1. V trimming: 1 base; J trimming: 0 bases; junction bases outside the gene matches: 3. The germline CDR1 and CDR2 sequences are MDHEN and SYDVKM. CDR3 size: 16 residues. The CDR3 loop reads CASSLSRGSSGNTIYF. Written as DNA, the CDR3 is TGTGCCAGCAGTTTATCCAGGGGGAGCTCTGGAAACACCATATATTTT.

The rearrangement joins TRBV5-1 to TRBJ2-1, with D tentatively TRBD2 (5 bases). CDR1 is SGHRS, CDR2 YFSETQ, per germline. Between the trimmed V and J ends, which lost 0 bases and 0 bases, there was a span of 25 bases. CDR3 length equals 21 residues. Here the CDR3 DNA reads TGCGCCAGCAGCTTGGACCCCGGCGGGTTCACGACAAGGAGCTCCTACAATGAGCAGTTCTTC. Protein product: CASSLDPGGFTTRSSYNEQFF.

V is TRBV6-2 or TRBV6-3 and J is TRBJ1-5, with D hard to call. This CDR3 region has 13 residues. V was shortened by 0 bases and J by 5 bases, with 5 bases between the two germline ends. CDR1 is MNHEY and CDR2 is SVGEGT in the germline V gene. CDR3 in amino acids: CASSYSDYQPQHF. For the CDR3, the DNA is TGTGCCAGCAGTTACTCGGACTATCAGCCCCAGCATTTT.

The chain has TRBV5-8 and TRBJ2-7, with D maybe TRBD2 (6 bases). In germline, CDR1 is SGHTS, CDR2 YDEGEE. The CDR3 contains 13 residues. Trimming stripped 4 bases from V and 0 bases from J, with 8 bases between. CDR3 in amino acids: CASSHGGSYEQYF. The CDR3 DNA follows: TGTGCCAGCAGCCACGGGGGCTCCTACGAGCAGTACTTC. The full variable domain, with the rest looked up from reference TRBV5-8 and TRBJ2-7, is EAGVTQSPTHLIKTRGQQATLRCSPISGHTSVYWYQQALGLGLQFLLWYDEGEERNRGNFPPRFSGRQFPNYSSELNVNALELEDSALYLCASSHGGSYEQYFGPGTRLTVT.

The chain uses TRBV5-1 and TRBJ1-1, with 9 bases that match TRBD1. The CDR3 consists of 18 residues. Germline V gene lookup returns CDR1 SGHRS and CDR2 YFSETQ. The V segment lost 0 bases and the J segment 0 bases; nucleotides outside the gene matches: 9. CDR3 nucleotides: TGCGCCAGCAGCTTGGCCGGGACAGGGACGAACCTGAACACTGAAGCTTTCTTT. Amino acids: CASSLAGTGTNLNTEAFF.

In this sample, this clone turned up a few times. The rearrangement links TRBV30 to TRBJ2-1, with TRBD2 matching over 7 bases. This CDR3 is 19 amino acids long. Looked up from germline, CDR1 is GTSNPN and CDR2 is SVGIG (reference sequence). Trimming at V came to 4 bases and at J to 3 bases, leaving 21 bases not matched to a gene. The CDR3 sequence is CAWNSLGESGIGSYNEQFF. DNA for the CDR3: TGTGCCTGGAATTCTTTAGGGGAAAGCGGGATTGGCAGCTACAATGAGCAGTTCTTC. Complete variable domain (other parts from reference TRBV30 and TRBJ2-1): SQTIHQWPATLVQPVGSPLSLECTVEGTSNPNLYWYRQAAGRGLQLLFYSVGIGQISSEVPQNLSASRPQDRQFILSSKKLLLSDSGFYLCAWNSLGESGIGSYNEQFFGPGTRLTVL.

V and J are TRBV19 and TRBJ2-1; 7 nucleotides agree with TRBD2. The V gene end was trimmed by 5 bases and the J gene end by 4 bases; junction bases not matched to a gene: 14. The CDR3 contains 17 residues. CDR1 and CDR2 from the germline V gene are LNHDA and SQIVND (reference sequence). CDR3 loop: CASSPPTSVGVYNEQFF. CDR3 nucleotide sequence: TGTGCCAGTAGTCCCCCTACTAGCGTCGGCGTGTACAATGAGCAGTTCTTC.

This clone has just a few counts. The V and J genes are TRBV2 and TRBJ2-1; possibly TRBD2 for D (6 bases). Between the trimmed V and J ends, which lost 3 bases and 0 bases, there was a span of 18 bases. The germline V gene has CDR1 SNHLY and CDR2 FYNNEI. The CDR3 length is 18 residues. For the CDR3, the DNA is TGTGCCAGCAGTGACCCTCTAGGGTTGGGGGGCTCCTACAATGAGCAGTTCTTC. Amino acids: CASSDPLGLGGSYNEQFF.

This chain joins TRBV19 and TRBJ2-7; 9 nucleotides line up with TRBD2. The germline CDR1 and CDR2 sequences are LNHDA and SQIVND (reference sequence). CDR3 size: 14 residues. V was clipped by 8 bases and J by 2 bases; unmatched bases: 7. CDR3 nucleotide sequence: TGTGCCAGTCGACTAGCGGAGGGGGCCTACGAGCAGTACTTC. Its translation: CASRLAEGAYEQYF.

The rearrangement joins TRBV18 to TRBJ1-2; D is unclear. The germline V gene has CDR1 KGHSH and CDR2 LQKENI. The CDR3 extends over 17 amino acids. V was shortened by 1 base and J by 4 bases, with 19 bases between the two germline ends. For the CDR3, the DNA is TGTGCCAGCTCACCACTCGTGTCGGCGGAAGAGACCTATGGCTACACCTTC. As protein: CASSPLVSAEETYGYTF.

The J gene is TRBJ2-1, the V gene TRBV7-9, with 9 bases aligning to TRBD1. Germline values: CDR1 SEHNR, CDR2 FQNEAQ (reference sequence). The CDR3 spans 15 residues. V was clipped by 2 bases and J by 3 bases; unmatched bases: 2. In DNA, the CDR3 is TGTGCCAGCAGCTTACCGGGACAGGGCTACAATGAGCAGTTCTTC. Encoded protein: CASSLPGQGYNEQFF.

This rearrangement joins TRBV13 to TRBJ2-1; 8 bases line up with TRBD2. The CDR3 is 14 amino acids. Trimming took 11 bases from V and 4 from J; bases not matched to a gene: 10. CDR1 and CDR2 (germline): PRHDT, FYEKMQ (reference sequence). The CDR3 region has the DNA TGTGCCGCAAGAAAGCGGGGGCTGTACAATGAGCAGTTCTTC. Translation gives CAARKRGLYNEQFF.

The rearrangement joins TRBV15 to TRBJ2-1, with 8 bases fitting TRBD2. Germline assignment: CDR1 LNHNV and CDR2 YYDKDF (reference sequence). This CDR3 contains 15 residues. V lost 5 bases to trimming and J lost 5 bases; unmatched junction nucleotides: 8. The DNA for the CDR3 is TGTGCCACCAGCCATGGGGGTAGCGGGGACAATGAGCAGTTCTTC. Its protein is CATSHGGSGDNEQFF. Together with reference TRBV15 and TRBJ2-1, the CDR3 gives the full variable domain: DAMVIQNPRYQVTQFGKPVTLSCSQTLNHNVMYWYQQKSSQAPKLLFHYYDKDFNNEADTPDNFQSRRPNTSFCFLDIRSPGLGDTAMYLCATSHGGSGDNEQFFGPGTRLTVL.

The rearrangement links TRBV6-2 or TRBV6-3 to TRBJ2-4; D might be TRBD1 (6 bases). CDR3 length equals 16 residues. Trimming removed 3 bases at V and 8 bases at J, with 20 bases between. The V gene's germline CDR1 is MNHEY and CDR2 SVGEGT. CDR3 coding DNA: TGTGCCAGCAGTTATCCCCCTACAGGGATCTTGGACATTCAGTACTTC. It codes for CASSYPPTGILDIQYF.

The chain joins TRBV7-8 to TRBJ2-1, with TRBD2 identical over 7 bases. With V trimmed by 3 bases and J by 5 bases, 10 bases remained unmatched. CDR1 SGHVS and CDR2 FQNEAQ come from the germline V gene. The CDR3 has 16 residues. The CDR3 sequence: CASSFETGGRHNEQFF. The CDR3 nucleotides are TGTGCCAGCAGCTTCGAAACGGGGGGAAGACACAATGAGCAGTTCTTC.

A single count supports this clone. V is TRBV30 and J is TRBJ1-5; D gene unclear. The V and J ends lost 1 base and 3 bases respectively, with 4 bases between them. The CDR3 has 12 amino acids. The V gene's germline CDR1 is GTSNPN and CDR2 SVGIG (reference sequence). The CDR3 coding sequence is TGTGCCTGGAGTGGGGCCAATCAGCCCCAGCATTTT. This codes for CAWSGANQPQHF.

The genes are TRBV5-1 and TRBJ1-2, with D unresolved. This CDR3 contains 14 residues. V lost 2 bases and J 7 bases, leaving 15 bases between the germline ends. Germline V gene lookup returns CDR1 SGHRS and CDR2 YFSETQ. CDR3 sequence (DNA): TGCGCCAGCAGCTTAGCCGGAGGGTCGCGTGGCTACACCTTC. It codes for CASSLAGGSRGYTF.

With respect to this clone: The sample holds other DNA sequences that translate to the same CDR3. The chain is built from TRBV12-3 or TRBV12-4 and TRBJ2-3, with unresolved D. There are 12 residues in the CDR3. Trimming took off 5 bases at V and 2 bases at J, with 5 bases between the two ends. The CDR3 sequence: CASSPSTDTQYF. Here the CDR3 DNA reads TGTGCCAGCAGTCCATCCACAGATACGCAGTATTTT.

The chain joins TRBV18 to TRBJ2-5, with TRBD2 matching 7 bases. The CDR3 length is 15 residues. Germline values: CDR1 KGHSH, CDR2 LQKENI. The V and J ends lost 6 bases and 3 bases, in that order; junction bases with no gene match: 10. The CDR3 coding sequence is TGTGCCAGCTCTTCCCAGCGGGACCGCGAAGAGACCCAGTACTTC. Protein product: CASSSQRDREETQYF.